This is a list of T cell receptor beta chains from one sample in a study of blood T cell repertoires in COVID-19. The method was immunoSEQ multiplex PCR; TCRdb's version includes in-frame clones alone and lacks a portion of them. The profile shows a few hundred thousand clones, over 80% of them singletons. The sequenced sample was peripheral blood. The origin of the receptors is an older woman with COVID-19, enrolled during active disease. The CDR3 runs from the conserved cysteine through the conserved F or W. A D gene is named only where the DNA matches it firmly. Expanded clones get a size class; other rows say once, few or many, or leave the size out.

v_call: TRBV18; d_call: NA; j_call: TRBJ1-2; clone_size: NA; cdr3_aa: CASSSDSHYGYTF; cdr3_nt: TGTGCCAGCTCAAGCGACAGCCACTATGGCTACACCTTC
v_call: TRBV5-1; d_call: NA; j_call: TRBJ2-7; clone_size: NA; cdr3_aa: CASSLLGATYEQYF; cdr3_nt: TGCGCCAGCAGCTTGCTAGGGGCTACTTACGAGCAGTACTTC
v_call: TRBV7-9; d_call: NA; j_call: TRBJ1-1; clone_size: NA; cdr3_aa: CASSRPTGTAFF; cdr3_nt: TGTGCCAGCAGCCGCCCAACAGGGACGGCTTTCTTT
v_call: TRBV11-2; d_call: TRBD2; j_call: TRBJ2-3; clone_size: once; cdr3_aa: CASSGLAGADTQYF; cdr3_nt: TGTGCCAGCAGCGGACTAGCGGGAGCAGATACGCAGTATTTT
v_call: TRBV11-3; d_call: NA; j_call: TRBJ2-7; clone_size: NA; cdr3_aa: CASSRGPWYEQYF; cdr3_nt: TGTGCCAGCAGCCGAGGGCCCTGGTACGAGCAGTACTTC
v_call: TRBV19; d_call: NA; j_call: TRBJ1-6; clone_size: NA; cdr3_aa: CASRPEWNSPLHF; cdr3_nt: TGTGCCAGTAGGCCAGAATGGAATTCACCCCTCCACTTT
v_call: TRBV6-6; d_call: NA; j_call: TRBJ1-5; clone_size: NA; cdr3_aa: CASLSPYSNQPQHF; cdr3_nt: TGTGCCAGCCTCTCCCCTTATAGCAATCAGCCCCAGCATTTT
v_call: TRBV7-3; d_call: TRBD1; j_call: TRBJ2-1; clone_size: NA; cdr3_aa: CASSLMRTGSYNEQFF; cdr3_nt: TGTGCCAGCAGCTTGATGAGGACAGGTTCCTACAATGAGCAGTTCTTC
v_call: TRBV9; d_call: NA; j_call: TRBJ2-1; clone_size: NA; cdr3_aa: CASSPRDSFGNEQFF; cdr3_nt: TGTGCCAGCAGCCCCCGGGACTCCTTCGGGAATGAGCAGTTCTTC
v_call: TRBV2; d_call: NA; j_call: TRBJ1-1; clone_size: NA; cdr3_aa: CASSDSWFTEAFF; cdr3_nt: TGTGCCAGCAGTGACAGTTGGTTCACTGAAGCTTTCTTT
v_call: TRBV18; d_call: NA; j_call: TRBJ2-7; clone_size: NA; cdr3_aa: CASSPVGSKYEQYF; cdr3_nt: TGTGCCAGCTCACCGGTCGGGAGTAAGTACGAGCAGTACTTC
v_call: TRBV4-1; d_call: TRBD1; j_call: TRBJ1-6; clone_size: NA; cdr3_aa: CASSLDRGSYNSPLHF; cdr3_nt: TGCGCCAGCAGCCTAGACAGGGGATCCTATAATTCACCCCTCCACTTT
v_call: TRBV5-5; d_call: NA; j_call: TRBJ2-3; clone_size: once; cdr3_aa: CASSLAWGGTDTQYF; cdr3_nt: TGTGCCAGCAGCTTGGCCTGGGGGGGCACAGATACGCAGTATTTT
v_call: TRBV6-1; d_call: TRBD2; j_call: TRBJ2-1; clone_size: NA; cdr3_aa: CASREPFIAGGGNEQFF; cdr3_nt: TGTGCCAGCAGGGAACCTTTTATAGCGGGAGGGGGCAATGAGCAGTTCTTC
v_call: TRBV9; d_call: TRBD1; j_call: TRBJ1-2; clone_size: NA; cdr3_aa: CASSVTGVGGYTF; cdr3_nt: TGTGCCAGCAGCGTTACAGGGGTTGGTGGCTACACCTTC
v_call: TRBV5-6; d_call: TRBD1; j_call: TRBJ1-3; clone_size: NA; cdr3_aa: CASSDRVSGNTIYF; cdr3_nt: TGTGCCAGCAGCGACAGGGTCTCTGGAAACACCATATATTTT
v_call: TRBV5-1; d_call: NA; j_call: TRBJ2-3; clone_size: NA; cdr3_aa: CASSLSGNQDTQYF; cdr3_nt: TGCGCCAGCAGCTTATCAGGGAATCAAGATACGCAGTATTTT
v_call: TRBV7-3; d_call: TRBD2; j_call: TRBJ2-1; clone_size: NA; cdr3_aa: CASSSGLAVYNEQFF; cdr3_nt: TGTGCCAGCAGCTCCGGACTAGCGGTATACAATGAGCAGTTCTTC
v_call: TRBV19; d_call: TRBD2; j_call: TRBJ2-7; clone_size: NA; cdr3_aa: CASSIRGGPTYEQYF; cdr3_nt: TGTGCCAGTAGTATCCGGGGGGGACCAACCTACGAGCAGTACTTC
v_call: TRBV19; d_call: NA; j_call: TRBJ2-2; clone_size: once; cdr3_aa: CASTHQGRELFF; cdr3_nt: TGTGCCAGTACCCATCAGGGTAGGGAGCTGTTTTTT
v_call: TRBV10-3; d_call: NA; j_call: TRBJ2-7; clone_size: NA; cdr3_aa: CAISESVGDNEQYF; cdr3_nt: TGTGCCATCAGTGAGTCTGTAGGGGACAACGAGCAGTACTTC
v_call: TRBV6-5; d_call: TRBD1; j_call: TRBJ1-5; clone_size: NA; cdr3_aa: CASSWGQGTNQPQHF; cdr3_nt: TGTGCCAGCAGTTGGGGACAGGGAACGAATCAGCCCCAGCATTTT
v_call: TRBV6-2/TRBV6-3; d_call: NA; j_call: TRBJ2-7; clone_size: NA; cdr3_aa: CASSYSYRTSYEQYF; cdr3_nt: TGTGCCAGCAGTTACTCGTACAGGACCTCCTACGAGCAGTACTTC
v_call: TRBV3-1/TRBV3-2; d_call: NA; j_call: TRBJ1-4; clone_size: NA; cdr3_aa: CASSQGSSRGSLFF; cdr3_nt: TGTGCCAGCAGCCAAGGATCCAGCCGGGGGTCACTGTTTTTT
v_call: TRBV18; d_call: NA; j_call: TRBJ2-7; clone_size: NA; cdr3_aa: CASSPGVHREQYF; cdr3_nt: TGTGCCAGCTCACCCGGGGTCCATCGCGAGCAGTACTTC
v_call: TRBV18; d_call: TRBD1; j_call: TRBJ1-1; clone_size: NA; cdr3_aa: CASSGQGISFTEAFF; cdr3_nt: TGTGCCAGCTCCGGACAGGGGATTAGTTTCACTGAAGCTTTCTTT
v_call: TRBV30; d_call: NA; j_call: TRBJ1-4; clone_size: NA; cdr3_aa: CAWSVQGIYNEKLFF; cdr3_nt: TGTGCCTGGAGTGTACAGGGAATCTACAATGAAAAACTGTTTTTT
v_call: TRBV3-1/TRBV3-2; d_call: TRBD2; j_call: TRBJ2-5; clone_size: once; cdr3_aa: CASSQGLAGGETQYF; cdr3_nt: TGTGCCAGCAGCCAAGGTCTAGCGGGAGGGGAGACCCAGTACTTC
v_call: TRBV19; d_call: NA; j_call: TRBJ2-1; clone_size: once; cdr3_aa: CASSKAPSAGLEQFF; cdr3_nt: TGTGCCAGTAGTAAGGCCCCCTCGGCGGGTCTTGAGCAGTTCTTC
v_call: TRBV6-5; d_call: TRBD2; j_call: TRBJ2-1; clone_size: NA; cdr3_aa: CASRGTSGTNEQFF; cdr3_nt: TGTGCCAGCAGAGGGACTAGCGGTACCAATGAGCAGTTCTTC
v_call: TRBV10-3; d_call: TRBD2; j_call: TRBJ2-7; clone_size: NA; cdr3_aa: CAISPGTITYEQYF; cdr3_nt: TGTGCCATCAGTCCCGGGACTATAACCTACGAGCAGTACTTC
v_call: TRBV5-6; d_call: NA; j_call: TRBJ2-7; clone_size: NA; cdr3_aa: CASSPGKGKQYF; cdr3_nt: TGTGCCAGCAGCCCGGGGAAGGGAAAGCAGTACTTC
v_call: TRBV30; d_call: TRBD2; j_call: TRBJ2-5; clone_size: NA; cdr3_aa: CAWSLREGLETQYF; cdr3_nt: TGTGCCTGGAGTCTGCGGGAGGGCCTCGAGACCCAGTACTTC
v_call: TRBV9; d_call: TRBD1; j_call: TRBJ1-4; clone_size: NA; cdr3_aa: CASSAGQGQGEKLFF; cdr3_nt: TGTGCCAGCAGCGCCGGACAGGGGCAAGGAGAAAAACTGTTTTTT
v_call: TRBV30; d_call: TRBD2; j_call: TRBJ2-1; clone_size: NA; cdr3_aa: CAWSGLAGDEQFF; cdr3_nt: TGTGCCTGGAGTGGACTAGCGGGTGATGAGCAGTTCTTC
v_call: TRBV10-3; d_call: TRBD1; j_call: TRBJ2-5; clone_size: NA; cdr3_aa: CAITPTGDQETQYF; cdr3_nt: TGTGCCATCACCCCGACAGGGGACCAAGAGACCCAGTACTTC
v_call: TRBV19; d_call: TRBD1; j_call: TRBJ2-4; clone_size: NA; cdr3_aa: CASSTWGQGENIQYF; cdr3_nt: TGTGCCAGTAGTACGTGGGGACAGGGCGAAAACATTCAGTACTTC
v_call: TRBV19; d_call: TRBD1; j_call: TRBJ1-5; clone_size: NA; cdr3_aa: CASSARTGAGYSNQPQHF; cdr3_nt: TGTGCCAGTAGTGCCAGGACAGGGGCCGGGTATAGCAATCAGCCCCAGCATTTT
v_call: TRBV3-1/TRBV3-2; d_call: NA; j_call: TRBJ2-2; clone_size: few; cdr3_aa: CASSQVGDSGELFF; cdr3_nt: TGTGCCAGCAGCCAAGTCGGAGATAGCGGGGAGCTGTTTTTT
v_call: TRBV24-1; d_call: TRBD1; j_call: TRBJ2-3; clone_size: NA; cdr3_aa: CATSDKGQSPGMIPDTQYF; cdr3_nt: TGTGCCACCAGTGACAAGGGACAGAGCCCTGGGATGATCCCAGATACGCAGTATTTT
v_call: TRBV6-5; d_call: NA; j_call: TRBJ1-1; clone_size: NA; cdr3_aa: CASSLTGNTEAFF; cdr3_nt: TGTGCCAGCAGTCTGACAGGTAACACTGAAGCTTTCTTT
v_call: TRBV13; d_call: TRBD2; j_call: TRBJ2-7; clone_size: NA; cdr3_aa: CASSPGGRYEQYF; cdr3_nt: TGTGCCAGCAGCCCGGGAGGCCGCTACGAGCAGTACTTC
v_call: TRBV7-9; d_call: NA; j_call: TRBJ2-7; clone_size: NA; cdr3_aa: CASSLAIGGEQYF; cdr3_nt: TGTGCCAGCAGCTTAGCGATAGGGGGAGAGCAGTACTTC
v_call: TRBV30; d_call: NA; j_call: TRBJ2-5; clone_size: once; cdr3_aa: CAWSPTIARKETQYF; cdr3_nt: TGTGCCTGGAGTCCCACGATAGCCCGAAAAGAGACCCAGTACTTC
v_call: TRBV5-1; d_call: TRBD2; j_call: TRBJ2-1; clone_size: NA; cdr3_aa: CASSLLGLAGGYNEQFF; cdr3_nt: TGCGCCAGCAGCTTACTCGGACTAGCGGGCGGGTACAATGAGCAGTTCTTC
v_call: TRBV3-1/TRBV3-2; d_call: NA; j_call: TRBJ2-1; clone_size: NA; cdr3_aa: CASSQSSSGPREQFF; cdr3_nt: TGTGCCAGCAGCCAATCGTCTTCAGGGCCAAGGGAGCAGTTCTTC
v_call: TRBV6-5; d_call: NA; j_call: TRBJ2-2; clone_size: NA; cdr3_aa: CASSYVSGNTGELFF; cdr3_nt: TGTGCCAGCAGTTACGTTAGCGGGAACACCGGGGAGCTGTTTTTT
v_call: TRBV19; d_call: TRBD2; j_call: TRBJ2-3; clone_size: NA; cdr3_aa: CASSASGATDTQYF; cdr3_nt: TGTGCCAGTAGTGCCAGCGGGGCAACAGATACGCAGTATTTT
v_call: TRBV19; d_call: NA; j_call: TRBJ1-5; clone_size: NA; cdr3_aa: CASIPRWAGSQRQPQHF; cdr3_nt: TGTGCCAGTATCCCTCGTTGGGCAGGGTCACAGAGACAGCCCCAGCATTTT
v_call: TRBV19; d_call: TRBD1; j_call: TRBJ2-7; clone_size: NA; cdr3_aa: CASSNLPGQGSYEQYF; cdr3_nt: TGTGCCAGTAGTAATCTACCGGGACAGGGCTCCTACGAGCAGTACTTC
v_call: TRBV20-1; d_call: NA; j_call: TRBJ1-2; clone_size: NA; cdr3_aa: CSASLPGGAYGYTF; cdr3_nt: TGCAGTGCTAGTCTTCCCGGGGGAGCCTATGGCTACACCTTC
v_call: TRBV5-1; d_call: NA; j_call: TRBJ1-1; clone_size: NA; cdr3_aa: CASSLAGVPGTEAFF; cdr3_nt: TGCGCCAGCAGCTTGGCGGGGGTTCCGGGCACTGAAGCTTTCTTT
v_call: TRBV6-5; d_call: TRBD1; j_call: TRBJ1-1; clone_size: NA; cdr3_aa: CASSRDRWKNTEAFF; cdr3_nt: TGTGCCAGCAGTCGGGACAGGTGGAAGAACACTGAAGCTTTCTTT